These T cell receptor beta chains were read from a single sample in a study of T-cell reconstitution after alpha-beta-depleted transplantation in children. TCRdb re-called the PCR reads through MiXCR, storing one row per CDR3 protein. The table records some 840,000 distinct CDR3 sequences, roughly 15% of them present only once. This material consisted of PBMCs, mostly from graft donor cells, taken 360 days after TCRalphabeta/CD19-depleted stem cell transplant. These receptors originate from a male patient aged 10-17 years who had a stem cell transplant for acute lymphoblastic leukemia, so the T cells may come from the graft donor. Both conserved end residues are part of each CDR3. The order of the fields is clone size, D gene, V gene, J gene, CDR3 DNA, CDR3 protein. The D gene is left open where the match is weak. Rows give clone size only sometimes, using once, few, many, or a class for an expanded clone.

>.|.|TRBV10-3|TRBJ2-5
TGTGCCATCAGGGGAGGCGGGGAGACCCAGTACTTC
CAIRGGGETQYF
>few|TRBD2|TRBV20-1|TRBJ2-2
TGCAGTGCAAGGGACTACCCCGGGGAGCTGTTTTTT
CSARDYPGELFF
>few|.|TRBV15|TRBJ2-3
TGTGCCACCAGCAGAGATCCCGGGGGTAGCACAGATACGCAGTATTTT
CATSRDPGGSTDTQYF
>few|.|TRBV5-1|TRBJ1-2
TGCGCCAGCAGCTTGGTGACGGCAGACCCTCGCTATGGCTACACCTTC
CASSLVTADPRYGYTF
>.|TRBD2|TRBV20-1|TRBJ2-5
TGCAGTGCTAGAGTTCGTCGGGAGGAAGTCGACCACCAAGAGACCCAGTACTTC
CSARVRREEVDHQETQYF
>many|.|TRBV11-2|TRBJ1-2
TGTGCCAGCAGCTTAGAGGGGTTCTATGGCTACACCTTC
CASSLEGFYGYTF
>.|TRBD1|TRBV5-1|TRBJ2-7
TGCGCCAGCAGCGGGGGGGACAGGGTCTCCTACGAGCAGTACTTC
CASSGGDRVSYEQYF
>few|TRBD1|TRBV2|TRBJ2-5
TGTGCCAGCGGCCAGGACAGGGGAGCAGAGACCCAGTACTTC
CASGQDRGAETQYF
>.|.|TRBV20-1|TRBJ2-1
TGCTGTGCGGTGGGGATACGAGGTCTTGACAATGAGCAGTTCTTC
CCAVGIRGLDNEQFF
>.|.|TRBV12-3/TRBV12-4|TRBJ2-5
TGTGCCAGCACCGCAGGGGGGAGAGAGACCCAGTACTTC
CASTAGGRETQYF
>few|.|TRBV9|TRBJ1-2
TGTGCCAGCAGCGTAGGCGGATTGATCGGCTACACCTTC
CASSVGGLIGYTF
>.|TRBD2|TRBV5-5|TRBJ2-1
TGTGCCAGCAGCCGGGGGGCCGCAGCTAGCGGGACCAATGAGCAGTTCTTC
CASSRGAAASGTNEQFF
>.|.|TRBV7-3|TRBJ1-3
TGTGCCAGCTCCGCTGGCGGGGCAGGAAACACCATATATTTT
CASSAGGAGNTIYF
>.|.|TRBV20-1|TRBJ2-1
TGCAGTGCTAGAGATAGTAGCTCTCGTTGGTATGAGCAGTTCTTC
CSARDSSSRWYEQFF
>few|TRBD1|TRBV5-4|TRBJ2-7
TGTGCCAGCAGCTCGGAACCACCGGGACAGGGGGCCCACGAGCAGTACTTC
CASSSEPPGQGAHEQYF
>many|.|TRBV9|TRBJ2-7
TGTGCCAGCAGCGTAGATACAGGAGCCTACGAGCAGTACTTC
CASSVDTGAYEQYF
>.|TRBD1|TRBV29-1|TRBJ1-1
TGCAGCGTTGCCGACAGGGCGGGATATGAAGCTTTCTTT
CSVADRAGYEAFF
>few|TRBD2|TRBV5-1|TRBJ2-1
TGCGCCAGCAGCTACACCGGGACTAGCGGGATCAATGAGCAGTTCTTC
CASSYTGTSGINEQFF
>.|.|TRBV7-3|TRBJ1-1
TGTGCCAGCAGCTTCACCGGGGTTGAGAGAGGTGAAGCTTTCTTT
CASSFTGVERGEAFF
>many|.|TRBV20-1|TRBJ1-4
TGCAGTGCTCGGGTCCGGGGGGGCGAAAAACTGTTTTTT
CSARVRGGEKLFF
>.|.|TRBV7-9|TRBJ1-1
TGTGCCAGCAGCTTAGATGGGATGAACGCTGAAGCTTTCTTT
CASSLDGMNAEAFF
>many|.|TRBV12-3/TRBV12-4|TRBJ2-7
TGTGCCAGCAGTTTCAACCAGGGAAAGCCCTACGAGCAGTACTTC
CASSFNQGKPYEQYF
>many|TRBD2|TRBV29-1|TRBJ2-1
TGCAGCGTGGGACTAGCGGGAGGGTTTTGGGAGCAGTTCTTC
CSVGLAGGFWEQFF
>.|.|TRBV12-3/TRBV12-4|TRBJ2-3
TGTGCCAGCAGTCCGGACAGTGCCGCGACGCAGTATTTT
CASSPDSAATQYF
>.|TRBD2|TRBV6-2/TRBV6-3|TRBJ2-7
TGTGCCAGCAGTTTCCCTTCCCTAGCGGGAGTAAACAACGAGCAGTACTTC
CASSFPSLAGVNNEQYF